A single TCR beta chain is shown here with its context. Its antigen is currently unknown. This sample stems from a study of OX40 agonist ivuxolimab in advanced cancers. Overall study context: The treatment was a fully human IgG2 OX40 agonist, ivuxolimab. Administration of intravenous ivuxolimab to patients occurred every 2 weeks at 0.01 to 10 mg/kg. The diagnoses of dose-escalation patients were hepatocellular carcinoma, melanoma, renal cell or head and neck cancer. Notes on the study in general: Clonal expansion by week 6 occurred in CD4+ and CD8+ blood T cells (at 0.1 to 3.0 mg/kg).

Only in-frame clones appear in the TCRdb table, and some are missing; sequencing was by immunoSEQ multiplex PCR. The table shows under 65,000 clones, with about 89% occurring only once. This CDR3 has 15 residues. The germline V gene has CDR1 SGHRS and CDR2 YFSETQ. With 3 bases clipped from V and 4 bases from J, the junction kept 4 bases outside the gene matches. The chain joins TRBV5-1 to TRBJ2-7, with 13 bases aligning to TRBD2. The sample consisted of CD4+ or CD8+ T cells sorted from blood, taken in a trial of the OX40 agonist ivuxolimab. This clonotype was obtained from an adult with an advanced solid tumor such as melanoma, head and neck, liver or kidney cancer. This chain's CDR3 is CASSSTSGRGYEQYF. In DNA form, the CDR3 reads TGCGCCAGCAGCTCTACTAGCGGGAGGGGGTACGAGCAGTACTTC.